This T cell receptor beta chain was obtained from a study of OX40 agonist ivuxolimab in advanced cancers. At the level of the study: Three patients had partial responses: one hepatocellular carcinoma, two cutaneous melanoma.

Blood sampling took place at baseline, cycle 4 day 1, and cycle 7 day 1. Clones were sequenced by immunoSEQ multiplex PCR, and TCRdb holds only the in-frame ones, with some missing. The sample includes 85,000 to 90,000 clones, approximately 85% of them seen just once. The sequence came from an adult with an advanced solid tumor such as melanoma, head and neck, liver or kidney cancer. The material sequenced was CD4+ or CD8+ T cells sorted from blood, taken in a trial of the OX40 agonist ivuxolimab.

CDR3 in DNA: TGTGCCAGCAGCTCAGACACCTACGAGCAGTACTTC. Encoded protein: CASSSDTYEQYF. J is TRBJ2-7 and V is TRBV11-2; D remains unclear. The length of the CDR3 is 12 residues. With 4 bases removed from V and 2 bases from J, the gap between germline ends came to 6 bases. The germline gives CDR1 SGHAT, CDR2 FQNNGV.